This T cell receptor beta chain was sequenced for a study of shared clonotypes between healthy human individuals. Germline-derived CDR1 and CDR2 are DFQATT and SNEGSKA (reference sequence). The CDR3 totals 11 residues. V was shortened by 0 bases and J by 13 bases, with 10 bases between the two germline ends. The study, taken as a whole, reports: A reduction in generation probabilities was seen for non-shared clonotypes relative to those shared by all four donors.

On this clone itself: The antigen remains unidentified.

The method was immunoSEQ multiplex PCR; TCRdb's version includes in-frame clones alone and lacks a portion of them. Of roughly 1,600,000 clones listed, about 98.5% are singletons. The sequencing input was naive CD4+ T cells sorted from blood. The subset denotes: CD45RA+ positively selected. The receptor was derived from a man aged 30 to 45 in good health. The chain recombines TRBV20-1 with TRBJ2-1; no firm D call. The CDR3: CSARDPIFQFF. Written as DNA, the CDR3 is TGCAGTGCTAGAGATCCAATATTTCAGTTCTTC.